The clone carrying this T cell receptor (beta chain) was counted at least ten times. What it binds is not known. Trimming took 2 bases from V and 2 from J, leaving 10 bases between them. The CDR3 consists of 14 residues. Germline CDR1 SNHLY, CDR2 FYNNEI. The sample comes from a study of CD8+CD57+ T cells in acquired aplastic anemia. Genomic DNA, the template, was used for profiling of the TCR beta VDJ and CDR3. MiXCR was run by TCRdb on the reads, yielding one entry per CDR3 protein. The repertoire holds under 200,000 distinct CDR3 sequences, with about 64% as singletons. Study-wide points: Nearly 30 was the count of CD8+ CDR3 sequences that patients shared with controls.

The receptor was derived from a human donor with severe aplastic anemia or a healthy control (not recorded which). Sequenced material: sorted CD4+, CD8+, or CD8+CD57+ T cells (not recorded which) from PBMCs. This chain connects TRBV2 to TRBJ2-7; maybe TRBD1 (5 bases). The DNA for the CDR3 is TGTGCCAGCAGTGAATTCCCAGGGCCCTACGAGCAGTACTTC. The encoded protein is CASSEFPGPYEQYF.